This is a list of T cell receptor beta chains from one sample in a study of blood T cell repertoires in COVID-19. Sequencing was performed with immunoSEQ multiplex PCR; in TCRdb, only in-frame clones are kept and a portion is missing. The sample contains approximately 380,000 clones, approximately 90% of which appear only once. Input material: PBMCs or T cells enriched from blood (not recorded which). The receptor source for this set is a woman aged 18-29 years who had recovered from COVID-19. CDR3s include the opening cysteine and the closing phenylalanine or tryptophan. The D gene is left open where the match is weak. Clone size is not always given. Where it is, it says once, few, many or a class for expanded clones.

j_gene: TRBJ2-7; abundance: -; len: 14; v_gene: TRBV29-1; d_gene: -; CDR3aa: CSVVGTQDSYEQYF; CDR3nt: TGCAGCGTTGTAGGGACACAGGACTCCTACGAGCAGTACTTC
j_gene: TRBJ2-5; abundance: -; len: 14; v_gene: TRBV30; d_gene: TRBD1; CDR3aa: CASESGGKWETQYF; CDR3nt: TGTGCCTCCGAGTCAGGGGGCAAGTGGGAGACCCAGTACTTC
j_gene: TRBJ1-1; abundance: -; len: 13; v_gene: TRBV5-4; d_gene: -; CDR3aa: CASSLSLNTEAFF; CDR3nt: TGTGCCAGCAGCCTGAGTCTGAACACTGAAGCTTTCTTT
j_gene: TRBJ2-1; abundance: -; len: 16; v_gene: TRBV28; d_gene: TRBD2; CDR3aa: CASSLSGLLTGNEQFF; CDR3nt: TGTGCCAGCAGTTTATCGGGACTACTAACGGGGAATGAGCAGTTCTTC
j_gene: TRBJ2-2; abundance: -; len: 15; v_gene: TRBV25-1; d_gene: TRBD2; CDR3aa: CASSASGGAAGELFF; CDR3nt: TGTGCCAGCAGTGCCAGCGGGGGGGCGGCCGGGGAGCTGTTTTTT
j_gene: TRBJ2-3; abundance: -; len: 15; v_gene: TRBV6-5; d_gene: TRBD2; CDR3aa: CASSLGLAGTDTQYF; CDR3nt: TGTGCCAGCAGTTTAGGGCTAGCGGGAACAGATACGCAGTATTTT
j_gene: TRBJ1-1; abundance: -; len: 14; v_gene: TRBV18; d_gene: TRBD1; CDR3aa: CASSPQGVNTEAFF; CDR3nt: TGTGCCAGCTCACCGCAGGGGGTTAACACTGAAGCTTTCTTT
j_gene: TRBJ2-2; abundance: -; len: 16; v_gene: TRBV7-9; d_gene: TRBD2; CDR3aa: CASSLTGGPNTGELFF; CDR3nt: TGTGCCAGCAGCTTAACGGGGGGGCCTAACACCGGGGAGCTGTTTTTT
j_gene: TRBJ2-7; abundance: -; len: 13; v_gene: TRBV14; d_gene: -; CDR3aa: CASSHRSRGEQYF; CDR3nt: TGTGCCAGCAGCCATCGTTCTCGCGGCGAGCAGTACTTC
j_gene: TRBJ2-7; abundance: -; len: 14; v_gene: TRBV27; d_gene: -; CDR3aa: CASSFMDSSYEQYF; CDR3nt: TGTGCCAGCAGTTTCATGGACAGCTCCTACGAGCAGTACTTC
j_gene: TRBJ1-4; abundance: -; len: 15; v_gene: TRBV4-1; d_gene: -; CDR3aa: CASSLQDLANEKLFF; CDR3nt: TGCGCCAGCAGCTTACAGGACCTGGCTAATGAAAAACTGTTTTTT
j_gene: TRBJ2-7; abundance: -; len: 15; v_gene: TRBV5-1; d_gene: -; CDR3aa: CASSWGLVGGAEQYF; CDR3nt: TGCGCCAGCAGCTGGGGGCTGGTGGGGGGGGCCGAGCAGTACTTC
j_gene: TRBJ1-4; abundance: -; len: 13; v_gene: TRBV7-6; d_gene: -; CDR3aa: CASSLVGHEKLFF; CDR3nt: TGTGCCAGCAGCTTAGTGGGGCACGAAAAACTGTTTTTT
j_gene: TRBJ2-5; abundance: -; len: 17; v_gene: TRBV18; d_gene: TRBD2; CDR3aa: CASSPRGSSGYQETQYF; CDR3nt: TGTGCCAGCTCACCACGAGGGTCTAGCGGGTACCAAGAGACCCAGTACTTC
j_gene: TRBJ1-1; abundance: few; len: 14; v_gene: TRBV11-2; d_gene: -; CDR3aa: CASSLSVESTEAFF; CDR3nt: TGTGCCAGCAGCTTATCGGTCGAGAGCACTGAAGCTTTCTTT
j_gene: TRBJ1-4; abundance: -; len: 12; v_gene: TRBV2; d_gene: -; CDR3aa: CASSGANEKLFF; CDR3nt: TGTGCCAGCAGTGGGGCGAATGAAAAACTGTTTTTT
j_gene: TRBJ1-1; abundance: -; len: 15; v_gene: TRBV19; d_gene: -; CDR3aa: CASSPRQDRYTEAFF; CDR3nt: TGTGCCAGTAGTCCAAGACAGGATCGATACACTGAAGCTTTCTTT
j_gene: TRBJ2-1; abundance: -; len: 15; v_gene: TRBV27; d_gene: -; CDR3aa: CASSPGTSMGDEQFF; CDR3nt: TGTGCCAGCAGTCCCGGGACTTCAATGGGTGATGAGCAGTTCTTC